This TCR beta chain is from a study of shared clonotypes between healthy human individuals. The table came from immunoSEQ multiplex PCR; TCRdb's copy has only in-frame clones and leaves some out. The profile shows about 490,000 clones, 60% to 85% of them singletons. For this clone: This specimen includes other DNA sequences encoding the same CDR3.

The germline V gene encodes CDR1 SGHRS and CDR2 YFSETQ. The CDR3 runs to 16 residues. V lost 1 base and J lost 1, with 14 bases in between. The chain has TRBV5-1 and TRBJ1-1; D is possibly TRBD1 (5 bases). This clonotype was obtained from a middle-aged woman in good health. Some clones in this sample may be carry-over from other donors' samples. What was sequenced was PBMCs. The CDR3 bases are TGCGCCAGCAGCTTGACTGCCGGGACTGAGAACACTGAAGCTTTCTTT. Translating gives CASSLTAGTENTEAFF.